The rows below give T cell receptor beta chains drawn from one sample of a study of CD8 T cells in ankylosing spondylitis. From the 5' RACE reads, TCRdb called clonotypes with MiXCR, one entry per CDR3 protein. Of about 510,000 distinct CDR3 sequences in the sample, approximately 5% are singletons; the top ten hold roughly 3.2%. Sequencing used blood, either unsorted or a sorted T cell fraction (not recorded which). Every receptor here comes from a male donor with ankylosing spondylitis. Both conserved end residues are part of each CDR3. A D gene is named only where the DNA matches it firmly. Expanded clones get a size class; other rows say once, few or many, or leave the size out.

V: TRBV12-5
D: .
size: many
J: TRBJ1-5
CDR3: CASGLGSQPQHF
DNA: TGTGCTAGTGGTTTGGGGAGTCAGCCCCAGCATTTT

V: TRBV5-8
D: .
size: few
J: TRBJ2-7
CDR3: CASAPRGPYEQYF
DNA: TGTGCCAGCGCCCCCAGGGGACCCTACGAGCAGTACTTC

V: TRBV18
D: .
size: many
J: TRBJ1-1
CDR3: CASSQRDGKAFF
DNA: TGTGCCAGCTCACAACGGGACGGCAAAGCTTTCTTT

V: TRBV2
D: .
size: many
J: TRBJ1-6
CDR3: CAGAWGTANSPLHF
DNA: TGTGCCGGGGCATGGGGGACGGCTAATTCACCCCTCCACTTT

V: TRBV24-1
D: .
size: many
J: TRBJ2-1
CDR3: CATSDTVERHDEQFF
DNA: TGTGCCACCAGCGATACAGTCGAGCGTCATGATGAGCAGTTCTTC

V: TRBV6-2/TRBV6-3
D: TRBD2
size: many
J: TRBJ2-7
CDR3: CASSPLRTSGSRAYEQYF
DNA: TGTGCCAGCAGTCCCCTCCGGACTAGCGGGAGCCGAGCCTACGAGCAGTACTTC

V: TRBV7-9
D: TRBD2
size: many
J: TRBJ2-2
CDR3: CASRISGGNTGELFF
DNA: TGTGCCAGCAGAATTAGCGGGGGTAACACCGGGGAGCTGTTTTTT

V: TRBV14
D: .
size: few
J: TRBJ2-1
CDR3: CASSQVRGYNEQFF
DNA: TGTGCCAGCAGCCAAGTTCGGGGATACAATGAGCAGTTCTTC

V: TRBV6-5
D: .
size: few
J: TRBJ1-2
CDR3: CASSYGGLLYGYTF
DNA: TGTGCCAGCAGTTACGGTGGTCTTCTTTATGGCTACACCTTC

V: TRBV15
D: .
size: many
J: TRBJ2-4
CDR3: CATSRDNLGVQYF
DNA: TGTGCCACCAGCAGAGATAACCTGGGTGTTCAGTACTTC

V: TRBV11-3
D: .
size: few
J: TRBJ2-1
CDR3: CASSQGAPAYNEQFF
DNA: TGTGCCAGCAGCCAAGGGGCACCTGCCTACAATGAGCAGTTCTTC

V: TRBV5-1
D: .
size: many
J: TRBJ2-1
CDR3: CASSLPARNEQFF
DNA: TGCGCCAGCAGCTTGCCAGCGCGCAATGAGCAGTTCTTC

V: TRBV20-1
D: .
size: .
J: TRBJ2-7
CDR3: CSATVPSYEQYF
DNA: TGCAGTGCGACGGTACCGTCCTACGAGCAGTACTTC

V: TRBV29-1
D: .
size: many
J: TRBJ1-5
CDR3: CSVRPGGNQPQHF
DNA: TGCAGCGTTCGGCCGGGGGGCAATCAGCCCCAGCATTTT

V: TRBV4-2
D: .
size: few
J: TRBJ2-2
CDR3: CASSQETGPTGELFF
DNA: TGTGCCAGCAGCCAAGAGACGGGACCAACCGGGGAGCTGTTTTTT

V: TRBV6-2/TRBV6-3
D: .
size: many
J: TRBJ2-4
CDR3: CASSYLAGNIQYF
DNA: TGTGCCAGCAGTTACCTCGCGGGAAACATTCAGTACTTC

V: TRBV28
D: .
size: .
J: TRBJ1-5
CDR3: CASSLADQLQHF
DNA: TGTGCCAGCAGTCTAGCCGATCAGCTCCAGCATTTT

V: TRBV15
D: .
size: .
J: TRBJ1-2
CDR3: CATSRETDAFYGYTF
DNA: TGTGCCACCAGCAGAGAAACAGACGCATTCTATGGCTACACCTTC

V: TRBV12-3/TRBV12-4
D: TRBD1
size: many
J: TRBJ2-1
CDR3: CASSFSTGGPYNEQFF
DNA: TGTGCCAGCAGTTTTTCTACAGGGGGACCCTACAATGAGCAGTTCTTC

V: TRBV5-1
D: .
size: .
J: TRBJ2-5
CDR3: CASSLEIGAQETQYF
DNA: TGCGCCAGCAGCTTGGAGATAGGGGCACAAGAGACCCAGTACTTC

V: TRBV29-1
D: TRBD1
size: .
J: TRBJ2-1
CDR3: CSVARFGQAPNNEQFF
DNA: TGCAGCGTGGCTCGCTTCGGACAGGCGCCTAACAATGAGCAGTTCTTC